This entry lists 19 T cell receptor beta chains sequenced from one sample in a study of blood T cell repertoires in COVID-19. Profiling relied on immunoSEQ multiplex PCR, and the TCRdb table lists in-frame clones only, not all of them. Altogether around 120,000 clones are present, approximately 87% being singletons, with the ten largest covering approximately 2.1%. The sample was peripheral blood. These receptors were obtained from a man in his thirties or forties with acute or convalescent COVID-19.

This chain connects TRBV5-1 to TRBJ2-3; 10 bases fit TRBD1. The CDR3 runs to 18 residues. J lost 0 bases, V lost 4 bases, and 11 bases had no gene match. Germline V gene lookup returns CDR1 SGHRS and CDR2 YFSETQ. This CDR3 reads CASSRSGTGAISTDTQYF. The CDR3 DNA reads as TGCGCCAGCAGCAGATCCGGGACAGGGGCGATAAGCACAGATACGCAGTATTTT.

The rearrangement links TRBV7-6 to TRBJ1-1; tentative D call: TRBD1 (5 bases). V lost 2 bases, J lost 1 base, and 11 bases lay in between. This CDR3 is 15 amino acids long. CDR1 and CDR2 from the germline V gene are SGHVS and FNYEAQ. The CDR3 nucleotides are TGTGCCAGCAGCTTAATGGGGGGTGAGAACACTGAAGCTTTCTTT. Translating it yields CASSLMGGENTEAFF.

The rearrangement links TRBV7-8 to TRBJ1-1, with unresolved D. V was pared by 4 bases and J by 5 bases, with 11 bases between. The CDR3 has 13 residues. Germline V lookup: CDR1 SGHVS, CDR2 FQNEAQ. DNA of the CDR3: TGTGCCAGCAGCTCCCGGAGAGATACTGAAGCTTTCTTT. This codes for CASSSRRDTEAFF. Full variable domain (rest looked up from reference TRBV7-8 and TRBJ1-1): GAGVSQSPRYKVAKRGQDVALRCDPISGHVSLFWYQQALGQGPEFLTYFQNEAQLDKSGLPSDRFFAERPEGSVSTLKIQRTQQEDSAVYLCASSSRRDTEAFFGQGTRLTVV.

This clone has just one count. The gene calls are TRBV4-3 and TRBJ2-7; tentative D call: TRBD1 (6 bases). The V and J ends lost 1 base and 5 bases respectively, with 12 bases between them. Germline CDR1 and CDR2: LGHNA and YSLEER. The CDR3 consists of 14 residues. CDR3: CASSQGLEGDEQYF. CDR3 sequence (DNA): TGCGCCAGCAGCCAAGGGCTTGAGGGGGACGAGCAGTACTTC.

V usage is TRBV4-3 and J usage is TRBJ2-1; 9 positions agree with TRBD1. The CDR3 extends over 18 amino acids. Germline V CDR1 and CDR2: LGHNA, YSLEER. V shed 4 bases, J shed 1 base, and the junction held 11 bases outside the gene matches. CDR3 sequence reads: CASSRDRGALISYNEQFF. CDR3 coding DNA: TGCGCCAGCAGCCGAGACAGGGGGGCATTAATTTCCTACAATGAGCAGTTCTTC.

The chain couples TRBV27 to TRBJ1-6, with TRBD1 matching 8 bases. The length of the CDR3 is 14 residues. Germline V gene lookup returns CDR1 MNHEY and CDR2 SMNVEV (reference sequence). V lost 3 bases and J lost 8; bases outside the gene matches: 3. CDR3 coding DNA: TGTGCCAGCAGTTTCGGGACAGGTGATTCACCCCTCCACTTT. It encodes CASSFGTGDSPLHF.

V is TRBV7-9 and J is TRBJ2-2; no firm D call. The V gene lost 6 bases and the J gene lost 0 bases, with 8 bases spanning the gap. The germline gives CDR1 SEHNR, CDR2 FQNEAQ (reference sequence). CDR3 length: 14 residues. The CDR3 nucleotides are TGTGCCAGCAGACTCGGTTCGAACACCGGGGAGCTGTTTTTT. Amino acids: CASRLGSNTGELFF.

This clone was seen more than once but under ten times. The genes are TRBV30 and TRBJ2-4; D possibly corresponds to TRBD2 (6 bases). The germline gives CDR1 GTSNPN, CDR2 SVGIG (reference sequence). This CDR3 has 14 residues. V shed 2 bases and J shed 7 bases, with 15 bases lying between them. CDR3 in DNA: TGTGCCTGGAGTAGGAGGGCCAGAGGCAACATTCAGTACTTC. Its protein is CAWSRRARGNIQYF.

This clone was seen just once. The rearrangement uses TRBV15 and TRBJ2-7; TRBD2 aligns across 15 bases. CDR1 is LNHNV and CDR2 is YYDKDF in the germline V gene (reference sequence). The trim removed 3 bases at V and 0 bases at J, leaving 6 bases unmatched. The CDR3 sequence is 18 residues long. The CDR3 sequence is CATSRGLAGGSSSYEQYV. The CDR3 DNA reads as TGTGCCACCAGCAGGGGACTAGCGGGAGGCTCGAGCTCCTACGAGCAGTACGTC.

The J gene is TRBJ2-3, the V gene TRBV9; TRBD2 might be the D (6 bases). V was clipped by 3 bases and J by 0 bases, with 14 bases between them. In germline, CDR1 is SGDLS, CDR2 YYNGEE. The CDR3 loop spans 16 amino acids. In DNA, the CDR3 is TGTGCCAGCAGCGACGTCGGCGGGACTAGCACAGATACGCAGTATTTT. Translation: CASSDVGGTSTDTQYF.

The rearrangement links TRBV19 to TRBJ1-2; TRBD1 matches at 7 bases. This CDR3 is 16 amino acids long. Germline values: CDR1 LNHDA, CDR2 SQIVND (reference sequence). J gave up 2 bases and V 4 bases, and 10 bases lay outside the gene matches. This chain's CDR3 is CASSTPTTGRNYGYTF. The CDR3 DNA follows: TGTGCCAGTAGTACCCCGACGACAGGGCGGAACTATGGCTACACCTTC.

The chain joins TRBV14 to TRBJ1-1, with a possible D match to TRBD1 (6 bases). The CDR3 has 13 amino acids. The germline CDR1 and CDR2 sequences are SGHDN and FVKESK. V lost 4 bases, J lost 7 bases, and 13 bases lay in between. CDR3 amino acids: CASSRSGQLEAFF. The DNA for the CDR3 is TGTGCCAGCAGCCGCTCAGGACAGCTTGAAGCTTTCTTT.

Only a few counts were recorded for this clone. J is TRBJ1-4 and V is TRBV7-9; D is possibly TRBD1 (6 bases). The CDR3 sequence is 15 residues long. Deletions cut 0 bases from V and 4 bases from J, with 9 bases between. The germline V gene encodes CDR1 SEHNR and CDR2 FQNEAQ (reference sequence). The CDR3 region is CASSLAGRGNEKLFF. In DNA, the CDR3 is TGTGCCAGCAGCTTAGCGGGCAGGGGTAATGAAAAACTGTTTTTT.

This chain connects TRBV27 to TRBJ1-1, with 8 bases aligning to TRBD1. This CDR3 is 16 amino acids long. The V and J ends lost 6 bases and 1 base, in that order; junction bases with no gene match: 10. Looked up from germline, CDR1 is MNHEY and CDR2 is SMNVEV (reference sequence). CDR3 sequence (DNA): TGTGCCAGCAGCCCCCTCTGGGGGACAGGGAACACTGAAGCTTTCTTT. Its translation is CASSPLWGTGNTEAFF.

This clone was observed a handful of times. DNA for the CDR3: TGTGCCAGCAAAGCCGGACCTGATCTCGGGAGCTACACCTTC. This sequence encodes CASKAGPDLGSYTF. The gene calls are TRBV18 and TRBJ1-2; D uncertain. Trimming shortened V by 8 bases and J by 9 bases, and 22 bases separated the two germline ends. Germline V lookup: CDR1 KGHSH, CDR2 LQKENI. This CDR3 has 14 amino acids.

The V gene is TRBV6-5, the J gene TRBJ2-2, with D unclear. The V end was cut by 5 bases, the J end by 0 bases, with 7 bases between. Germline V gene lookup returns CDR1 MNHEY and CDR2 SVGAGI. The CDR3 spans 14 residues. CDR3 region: CASSRQANTGELFF. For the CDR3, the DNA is TGTGCCAGCAGTCGCCAGGCGAACACCGGGGAGCTGTTTTTT.

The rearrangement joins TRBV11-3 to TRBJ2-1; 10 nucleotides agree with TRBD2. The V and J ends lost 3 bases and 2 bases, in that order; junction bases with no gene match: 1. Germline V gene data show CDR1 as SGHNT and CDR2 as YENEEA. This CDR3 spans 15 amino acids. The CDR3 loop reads CASSLLAGAYNEQFF. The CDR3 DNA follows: TGTGCCAGCAGCTTGCTAGCGGGAGCCTACAATGAGCAGTTCTTC.

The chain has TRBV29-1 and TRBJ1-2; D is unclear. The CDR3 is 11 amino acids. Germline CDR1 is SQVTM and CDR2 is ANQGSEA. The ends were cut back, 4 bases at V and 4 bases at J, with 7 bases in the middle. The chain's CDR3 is CSVVEVYGYTF. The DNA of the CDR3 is TGCAGCGTTGTCGAGGTCTATGGCTACACCTTC. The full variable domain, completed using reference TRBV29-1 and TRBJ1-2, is SAVISQKPSRDICQRGTSLTIQCQVDSQVTMMFWYRQQPGQSLTLIATANQGSEATYESGFVIDKFPISRPNLTFSTLTVSNMSPEDSSIYLCSVVEVYGYTFGSGTRLTVV.

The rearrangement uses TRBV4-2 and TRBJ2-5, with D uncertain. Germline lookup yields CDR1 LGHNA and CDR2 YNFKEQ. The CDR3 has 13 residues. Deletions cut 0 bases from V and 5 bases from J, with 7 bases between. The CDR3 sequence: CASSQEIRETQYF. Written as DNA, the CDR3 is TGTGCCAGCAGCCAAGAGATCCGGGAGACCCAGTACTTC.